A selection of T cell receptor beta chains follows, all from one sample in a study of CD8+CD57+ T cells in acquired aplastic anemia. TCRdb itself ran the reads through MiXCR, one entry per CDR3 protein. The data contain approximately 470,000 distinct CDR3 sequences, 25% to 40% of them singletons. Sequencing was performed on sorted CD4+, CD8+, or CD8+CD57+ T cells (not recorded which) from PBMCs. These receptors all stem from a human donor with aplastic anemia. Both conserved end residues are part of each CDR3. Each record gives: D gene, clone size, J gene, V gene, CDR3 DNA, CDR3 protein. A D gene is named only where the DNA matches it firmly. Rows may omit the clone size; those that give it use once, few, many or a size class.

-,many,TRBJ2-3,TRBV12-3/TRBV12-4,TGTGCCAGCAGCCTGTCCGCCCTCGTGTCGCAGTATTTT,CASSLSALVSQYF
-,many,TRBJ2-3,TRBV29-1,TGCAGCGCCGACTACACAGATACGCAGTATTTT,CSADYTDTQYF
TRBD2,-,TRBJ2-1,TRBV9,TGTGCCAGCAGCGTGCTAGCGGGAGCTGGTGAGCAGTTCTTC,CASSVLAGAGEQFF
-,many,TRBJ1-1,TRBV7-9,TGTGCCAGCAGCTTAAGCCGATCGACTGAAGCTTTCTTT,CASSLSRSTEAFF
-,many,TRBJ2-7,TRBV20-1,TGCAGTGCTAGAGATTTGAACATCGAGCAGTACTTC,CSARDLNIEQYF
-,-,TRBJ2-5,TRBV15,TGTGCCACCAGCAGAGACCTAACAGGGGAGGGCGAGACCCAGTACTTC,CATSRDLTGEGETQYF
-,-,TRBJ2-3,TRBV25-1,TGTGCCAGCAGTGTCTCGCAGGGCACAGATACGCAGTATTTT,CASSVSQGTDTQYF
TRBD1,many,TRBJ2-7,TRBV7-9,TGTGCCAGCAGCTTACATGGGACAGGGGACGAGCAGTACTTC,CASSLHGTGDEQYF
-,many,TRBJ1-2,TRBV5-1,TGCGCCAGCAGCGGCGGGACCCCGTCGGGTGGCTACACCTTC,CASSGGTPSGGYTF
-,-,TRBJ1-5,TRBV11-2,TGTGCCAGCAGCCTTACCCTGGGGGGGGGAAATCGGCCCCAGCATTTT,CASSLTLGGGNRPQHF
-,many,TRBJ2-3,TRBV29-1,TGCAGCGTTGGTCAGGGTACTAGCACAGATACGCAGTATTTT,CSVGQGTSTDTQYF
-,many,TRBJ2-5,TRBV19,TGTGCCAGTCGCCAGGGGGAGACCCAGTACTTC,CASRQGETQYF
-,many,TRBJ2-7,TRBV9,TGTGCCAGCAGCGTAGAGGTCCAAATGGAGCAGTACTTC,CASSVEVQMEQYF
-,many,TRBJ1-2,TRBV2,TGTGCCAGCAGTGGCCATACAGGGTTCGACTATGGCTACACCTTC,CASSGHTGFDYGYTF
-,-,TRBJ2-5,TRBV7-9,TGTGCCAGCAGTTACCGGACAGCCCAAGAGACCCAGTACTTC,CASSYRTAQETQYF
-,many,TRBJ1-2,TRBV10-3,TGTGCCACCTATGGCTACACCTTC,CATYGYTF
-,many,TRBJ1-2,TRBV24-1,TGTGCCACCAGTGATTTAATAGGAACGATCGGGTCTCTCTATGGCTACACCTTC,CATSDLIGTIGSLYGYTF
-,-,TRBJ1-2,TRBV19,TGTGCCAGTCGGGACCCCTTCTACACCTTC,CASRDPFYTF
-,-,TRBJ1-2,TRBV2,TGTGCCAGCAGTGGTTTGAGAGAGGGCCGCTACACCTTC,CASSGLREGRYTF
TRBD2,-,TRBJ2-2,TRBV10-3,TGTGCCATCAGTGAGCGTAGCGGGTACACGAACACCGGGGAGCTGTTTTTT,CAISERSGYTNTGELFF
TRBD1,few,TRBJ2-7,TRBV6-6,TGTGCCAGCAGTCACCGGGACAGGGCCTCCTACGAGCAGTACTTC,CASSHRDRASYEQYF
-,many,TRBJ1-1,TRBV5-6,TGTGCCAGCAGCGAGGCGACGGATACTGAAGCTTTCTTT,CASSEATDTEAFF
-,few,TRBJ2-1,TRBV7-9,TGTGCCAGCAGCTTAGACCTGGACAGTAAGCAGTTCTTC,CASSLDLDSKQFF
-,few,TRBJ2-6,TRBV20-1,TGCAGTGCTAAACAGTTCTCTGGGGCCAACGTCCTGACTTTC,CSAKQFSGANVLTF
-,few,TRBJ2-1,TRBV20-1,TGCAGTGCTAGCGAGCAGTCCTACAATGAGCAGTTCTTC,CSASEQSYNEQFF
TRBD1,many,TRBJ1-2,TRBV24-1,TGTGCCACCAGTGACCCCAGGACAGGGGGCATATCTCGCGGCTACACCTTC,CATSDPRTGGISRGYTF
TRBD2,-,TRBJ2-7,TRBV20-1,TGCAGTGTGGGGCGGGAGCCCTCCTACGAGCAGTACTTC,CSVGREPSYEQYF
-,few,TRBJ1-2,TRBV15,TGTGCCACCAGCAGACGGGACGTGAATGGCTACACCTTC,CATSRRDVNGYTF
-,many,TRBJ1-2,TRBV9,TGTGCCAGCAGCGTAGAAGTGGATAGCTATGGCTACACCTTC,CASSVEVDSYGYTF
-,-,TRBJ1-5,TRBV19,TGTGCCAGTAGTATTACAGGGAACCTGCAGCCCCAGCATTTT,CASSITGNLQPQHF
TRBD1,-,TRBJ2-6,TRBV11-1,TGTGCCAGCAGCTTGGACAGGATCTATGGGGCTGGGGCCAACGTCCTGACTTTC,CASSLDRIYGAGANVLTF
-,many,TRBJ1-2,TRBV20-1,TGCAGTGCTAGACAGGGCGGTGGCTACACCTTC,CSARQGGGYTF
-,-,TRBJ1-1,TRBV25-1,TGTGCCAGCAGTTACGTCGTGAGGAACACTGAAGCTTTCTTT,CASSYVVRNTEAFF
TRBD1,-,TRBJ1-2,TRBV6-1,TGTGCCAGCATCAAACTCGGGACAGGGATCCGTGGCTACACCTTC,CASIKLGTGIRGYTF
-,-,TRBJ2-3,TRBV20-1,TGCAGTGCTAGAGAACTAGCAACAGATACGCAGTATTTT,CSARELATDTQYF
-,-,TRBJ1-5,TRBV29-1,TGCAGCGTGAACTGGAGCAATCAGCCCCAGCATTTT,CSVNWSNQPQHF
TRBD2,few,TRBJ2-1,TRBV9,TGTGCCAGCAGCGTCGGCGGGAGGGTGAACAATGAGCAGTTCTTC,CASSVGGRVNNEQFF
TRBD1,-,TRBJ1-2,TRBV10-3,TGTGCCATCAGTCCGGGACAGGGGAGCCTAGGCTACACCTTC,CAISPGQGSLGYTF
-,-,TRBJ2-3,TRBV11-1,TGTGCCAGCAGCTCGCTGGACGGGGACACAGATACGCAGTATTTT,CASSSLDGDTDTQYF
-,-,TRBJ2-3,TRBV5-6,TGTGCCAGCAGCTTGGGGGCGGGGACGGTAGATACGCAGTATTTT,CASSLGAGTVDTQYF
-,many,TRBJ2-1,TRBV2,TGTGCCAGCAGGGAAGCTTATGACCAGTTCTTC,CASREAYDQFF
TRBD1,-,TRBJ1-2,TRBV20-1,TGCAGTGCTGGTGGGGGACAGGGGGCGGAAGGCTACACCTTC,CSAGGGQGAEGYTF
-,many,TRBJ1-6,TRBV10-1,TGCGCCAGCCCACCCACCGGCAAATACCCACAGTATAATTCACCCCTCCACTTT,CASPPTGKYPQYNSPLHF
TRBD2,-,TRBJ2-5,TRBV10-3,TGTGCCAGCAGGACGGGGACTATTTCAGAGACCCAGTACTTC,CASRTGTISETQYF
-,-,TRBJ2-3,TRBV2,TGTGCCAGCAGTGAAATAGGACTAACCACAGATACGCAGTATTTT,CASSEIGLTTDTQYF
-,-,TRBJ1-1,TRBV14,TGTGCCAGCAGCCAGACAGAGTATGGCGCTGAAGCTTTCTTT,CASSQTEYGAEAFF
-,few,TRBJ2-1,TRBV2,TGTGCCAGCAGGTCCAGCGGCCCCTACAATGAGCAGTTCTTC,CASRSSGPYNEQFF
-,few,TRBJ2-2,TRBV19,TGTGCCAGTAGTTACCCCGGGGCCACCGGGGAGCTGTTTTTT,CASSYPGATGELFF
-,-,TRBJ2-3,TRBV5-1,TGCGCCAGCAGCGTCCGTGGACGGGCCTTACAGGGCTACACAGATACGCAGTATTTT,CASSVRGRALQGYTDTQYF
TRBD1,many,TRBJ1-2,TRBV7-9,TGTGCCAGCAGCCTAGTAGGGACAGGGGGCCGAGGCTACACCTTC,CASSLVGTGGRGYTF
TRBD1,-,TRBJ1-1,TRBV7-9,TGTGCCAGCAGCTTAGCTGAGGGGGCCAACACTGAAGCTTTCTTT,CASSLAEGANTEAFF
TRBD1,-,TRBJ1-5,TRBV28,TGTGCCAGCAGGCTACAGGGGGCCGGGCAGCCCCAGCATTTT,CASRLQGAGQPQHF
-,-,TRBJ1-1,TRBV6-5,TGTGCCAGCAGTTACTCGAAAGGGGGAAACACTGAAGCTTTCTTT,CASSYSKGGNTEAFF
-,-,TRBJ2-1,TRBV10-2,TGCGCCAGCAGTGAACATGGACAGCGAAACAATGAGCAGTTCTTC,CASSEHGQRNNEQFF
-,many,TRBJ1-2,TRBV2,TGTGCCAGCAGGTGGACAGCTACGAACTATGGCTACACCTTC,CASRWTATNYGYTF